The rows below give T cell receptor beta chains drawn from one sample of a study of T-cell reconstitution after alpha-beta-depleted transplantation in children. TCRdb reprocessed the PCR reads via MiXCR and lists one record per CDR3 protein. Of about 460,000 distinct CDR3 sequences listed, under 15% are singletons. This specimen was PBMCs from the stem cell graft donor, taken from the stem cell graft. These receptors came from a human donor who donated a stem cell graft to a child with combined immunodeficiency. The CDR3 runs from the conserved cysteine through the conserved F or W. Each record gives: D gene, CDR3 length, clone size, V gene, J gene, CDR3 protein, CDR3 DNA. A D gene is named only where the DNA matches it firmly. Clone size, where shown, is once, few, many, or a class for clones that have expanded.

d_call: .
cdr3_length: 12
clone_size: few
v_call: TRBV29-1
j_call: TRBJ2-1
cdr3_aa: CSVEHLHNEQFF
cdr3_nt: TGCAGCGTTGAACACCTGCACAATGAGCAGTTCTTC

d_call: TRBD2
cdr3_length: 14
clone_size: .
v_call: TRBV29-1
j_call: TRBJ2-1
cdr3_aa: CSVRAGGNRHEQFF
cdr3_nt: TGCAGCGTTCGGGCGGGAGGGAATAGGCATGAGCAGTTCTTC

d_call: .
cdr3_length: 14
clone_size: .
v_call: TRBV10-3
j_call: TRBJ2-1
cdr3_aa: CAISTTGTNNEQFF
cdr3_nt: TGTGCCATCAGTACTACCGGGACAAACAATGAGCAGTTCTTC

d_call: TRBD1
cdr3_length: 12
clone_size: .
v_call: TRBV20-1
j_call: TRBJ1-1
cdr3_aa: CSAIRTGERAFF
cdr3_nt: TGCAGTGCTATCAGGACAGGGGAAAGGGCTTTCTTT

d_call: TRBD1
cdr3_length: 15
clone_size: .
v_call: TRBV5-1
j_call: TRBJ2-6
cdr3_aa: CASSRTGGGANVLTF
cdr3_nt: TGCGCCAGCAGCCGGACAGGGGGTGGGGCCAACGTCCTGACTTTC

d_call: TRBD2
cdr3_length: 11
clone_size: many
v_call: TRBV20-1
j_call: TRBJ2-1
cdr3_aa: CSTYAGGRQFF
cdr3_nt: TGCAGTACCTACGCGGGGGGGAGGCAGTTCTTC

d_call: .
cdr3_length: 14
clone_size: .
v_call: TRBV5-4
j_call: TRBJ2-3
cdr3_aa: CASSTEVGGDTQYF
cdr3_nt: TGTGCCAGCAGCACGGAGGTTGGAGGAGATACGCAGTATTTT

d_call: TRBD1
cdr3_length: 15
clone_size: few
v_call: TRBV12-3/TRBV12-4
j_call: TRBJ1-6
cdr3_aa: CASSFGDRVNSPLHF
cdr3_nt: TGTGCCAGCAGTTTTGGTGACAGGGTGAATTCACCCCTCCACTTT

d_call: .
cdr3_length: 15
clone_size: many
v_call: TRBV12-3/TRBV12-4
j_call: TRBJ2-2
cdr3_aa: CASSPGGGNTGELFF
cdr3_nt: TGTGCCAGCAGTCCTGGGGGAGGGAACACCGGGGAGCTGTTTTTT

d_call: .
cdr3_length: 17
clone_size: .
v_call: TRBV18
j_call: TRBJ2-1
cdr3_aa: CASSPFNRVSSYNEQFF
cdr3_nt: TGTGCCAGCTCACCCTTTAACAGGGTGTCTTCCTACAATGAGCAGTTCTTC

d_call: TRBD1
cdr3_length: 15
clone_size: .
v_call: TRBV12-3/TRBV12-4
j_call: TRBJ2-3
cdr3_aa: CASTQGAGSTDTQYF
cdr3_nt: TGTGCCAGCACCCAGGGGGCAGGAAGCACAGATACGCAGTATTTT

d_call: .
cdr3_length: 13
clone_size: few
v_call: TRBV12-3/TRBV12-4
j_call: TRBJ2-3
cdr3_aa: CASHNRAPDTQYF
cdr3_nt: TGTGCCAGCCATAACAGGGCCCCAGATACGCAGTATTTT

d_call: TRBD1
cdr3_length: 14
clone_size: few
v_call: TRBV5-1
j_call: TRBJ2-5
cdr3_aa: CASSPGDSKETQYF
cdr3_nt: TGCGCCAGCAGCCCCGGGGACAGCAAAGAGACCCAGTACTTC

d_call: .
cdr3_length: 18
clone_size: many
v_call: TRBV27
j_call: TRBJ2-1
cdr3_aa: CASTPGRGPQFSYNEQFF
cdr3_nt: TGTGCCAGCACCCCAGGGAGAGGACCCCAATTCTCCTACAATGAGCAGTTCTTC

d_call: .
cdr3_length: 13
clone_size: many
v_call: TRBV12-3/TRBV12-4
j_call: TRBJ2-5
cdr3_aa: CASRTGAQETQYF
cdr3_nt: TGTGCCAGCAGGACCGGGGCCCAAGAGACCCAGTACTTC

d_call: .
cdr3_length: 15
clone_size: many
v_call: TRBV28
j_call: TRBJ2-2
cdr3_aa: CASSSPAGNTGELFF
cdr3_nt: TGTGCCAGCAGCTCCCCGGCAGGGAACACCGGGGAGCTGTTTTTT

d_call: TRBD1
cdr3_length: 15
clone_size: few
v_call: TRBV4-3
j_call: TRBJ1-6
cdr3_aa: CASSTRDRRNSPLHF
cdr3_nt: TGCGCCAGCAGCACCCGGGACAGAAGGAATTCACCCCTCCACTTT

d_call: .
cdr3_length: 15
clone_size: few
v_call: TRBV12-3/TRBV12-4
j_call: TRBJ1-5
cdr3_aa: CASSQTGNSNQPQHF
cdr3_nt: TGTGCCAGCAGCCAGACAGGAAATAGCAATCAGCCCCAGCATTTT

d_call: TRBD2
cdr3_length: 16
clone_size: few
v_call: TRBV7-3
j_call: TRBJ2-1
cdr3_aa: CASSSTLAGGYNEQFF
cdr3_nt: TGTGCCAGCAGCTCAACTTTAGCGGGGGGCTACAATGAGCAGTTCTTC

d_call: TRBD2
cdr3_length: 17
clone_size: .
v_call: TRBV2
j_call: TRBJ2-7
cdr3_aa: CASSVPSGGGNSYEQYF
cdr3_nt: TGTGCCAGCAGTGTCCCTAGCGGGGGGGGAAACTCCTACGAGCAGTACTTC

d_call: .
cdr3_length: 13
clone_size: .
v_call: TRBV4-3
j_call: TRBJ2-7
cdr3_aa: CASSQKGDYEQYF
cdr3_nt: TGCGCCAGCAGCCAGAAAGGGGACTACGAGCAGTACTTC

d_call: TRBD1
cdr3_length: 14
clone_size: .
v_call: TRBV12-3/TRBV12-4
j_call: TRBJ2-7
cdr3_aa: CASSTGTGFYEQYF
cdr3_nt: TGTGCCAGCAGTACCGGGACAGGGTTCTACGAGCAGTACTTC

d_call: .
cdr3_length: 17
clone_size: many
v_call: TRBV4-3
j_call: TRBJ1-1
cdr3_aa: CASSQDLLYRENTEAFF
cdr3_nt: TGCGCCAGCAGCCAAGATCTTCTTTACAGGGAGAACACTGAAGCTTTCTTT

d_call: .
cdr3_length: 16
clone_size: few
v_call: TRBV7-2
j_call: TRBJ2-5
cdr3_aa: CASSPPWYADQETQYF
cdr3_nt: TGTGCCAGCAGCCCTCCTTGGTACGCAGATCAAGAGACCCAGTACTTC

d_call: TRBD2
cdr3_length: 13
clone_size: few
v_call: TRBV5-1
j_call: TRBJ2-5
cdr3_aa: CASSWTSEETQYF
cdr3_nt: TGCGCCAGCAGCTGGACTAGCGAAGAGACCCAGTACTTC

d_call: .
cdr3_length: 11
clone_size: few
v_call: TRBV7-9
j_call: TRBJ2-5
cdr3_aa: CAINQGGDAFF
cdr3_nt: TGTGCCATAAACCAGGGGGGGGACGCCTTCTTC

d_call: .
cdr3_length: 15
clone_size: .
v_call: TRBV25-1
j_call: TRBJ2-2
cdr3_aa: CASSELNSNTGELFF
cdr3_nt: TGTGCCAGCAGTGAACTGAACAGTAACACCGGGGAGCTGTTTTTT

d_call: .
cdr3_length: 13
clone_size: few
v_call: TRBV29-1
j_call: TRBJ2-7
cdr3_aa: CSVSGGMDYEQYF
cdr3_nt: TGCAGCGTCAGCGGAGGGATGGATTACGAGCAGTACTTC

d_call: .
cdr3_length: 15
clone_size: .
v_call: TRBV28
j_call: TRBJ1-5
cdr3_aa: CASSLWQGRNQPQHF
cdr3_nt: TGTGCCAGCAGTTTATGGCAGGGCAGAAATCAGCCCCAGCATTTT

d_call: TRBD2
cdr3_length: 15
clone_size: many
v_call: TRBV12-3/TRBV12-4
j_call: TRBJ2-3
cdr3_aa: CASSFGLAGPDTQYF
cdr3_nt: TGTGCCAGCAGTTTTGGACTAGCGGGTCCAGATACGCAGTATTTT

d_call: .
cdr3_length: 16
clone_size: .
v_call: TRBV18
j_call: TRBJ2-5
cdr3_aa: CASSPPNRRQEETQYF
cdr3_nt: TGTGCCAGCTCACCACCGAACAGACGACAAGAAGAGACCCAGTACTTC

d_call: .
cdr3_length: 16
clone_size: .
v_call: TRBV24-1
j_call: TRBJ1-1
cdr3_aa: CATSDLIKVQNTEAFF
cdr3_nt: TGTGCCACCAGTGATTTGATTAAGGTTCAGAACACTGAAGCTTTCTTT

d_call: .
cdr3_length: 15
clone_size: .
v_call: TRBV11-1
j_call: TRBJ1-4
cdr3_aa: CASSLFTDPNEKVFF
cdr3_nt: TGTGCCAGCAGCTTATTTACAGACCCTAATGAAAAAGTGTTTTTT

d_call: .
cdr3_length: 13
clone_size: few
v_call: TRBV7-3
j_call: TRBJ2-5
cdr3_aa: CASSLMSGETQYF
cdr3_nt: TGTGCCAGCAGCTTAATGTCAGGGGAGACCCAGTACTTC

d_call: .
cdr3_length: 14
clone_size: .
v_call: TRBV12-5
j_call: TRBJ2-7
cdr3_aa: CASGPRQATYEQYF
cdr3_nt: TGTGCTAGTGGTCCTCGACAGGCTACCTACGAGCAGTACTTC

d_call: TRBD1
cdr3_length: 15
clone_size: .
v_call: TRBV11-2
j_call: TRBJ2-5
cdr3_aa: CASSLGDRTQETQYF
cdr3_nt: TGTGCCAGCAGCTTAGGGGACAGGACCCAAGAGACCCAGTACTTC

d_call: .
cdr3_length: 17
clone_size: .
v_call: TRBV4-2
j_call: TRBJ2-7
cdr3_aa: CASSQDVSGWDSYEQYF
cdr3_nt: TGTGCCAGCAGCCAAGACGTGAGCGGGTGGGACTCCTACGAGCAGTACTTC

d_call: .
cdr3_length: 14
clone_size: few
v_call: TRBV7-8
j_call: TRBJ1-1
cdr3_aa: CASTLSGVPTEAFF
cdr3_nt: TGTGCCAGCACCCTCTCAGGGGTTCCTACTGAAGCTTTCTTT

d_call: .
cdr3_length: 16
clone_size: few
v_call: TRBV12-3/TRBV12-4
j_call: TRBJ1-1
cdr3_aa: CASSQNLGWENTEAFF
cdr3_nt: TGTGCCAGCAGTCAAAACCTTGGTTGGGAGAACACTGAAGCTTTCTTT

d_call: .
cdr3_length: 13
clone_size: few
v_call: TRBV11-3
j_call: TRBJ2-1
cdr3_aa: CASSRTRTSPQFF
cdr3_nt: TGTGCCAGCAGCCGAACCCGGACCTCCCCTCAGTTCTTC

d_call: TRBD2
cdr3_length: 17
clone_size: few
v_call: TRBV6-2/TRBV6-3
j_call: TRBJ2-5
cdr3_aa: CASSPLIRTSGRETQYF
cdr3_nt: TGTGCCAGCAGTCCTCTGATACGGACTAGCGGGAGAGAGACCCAGTACTTC

d_call: TRBD2
cdr3_length: 14
clone_size: many
v_call: TRBV29-1
j_call: TRBJ2-5
cdr3_aa: CSVRFRLAQETQYF
cdr3_nt: TGCAGCGTTCGTTTTCGACTAGCTCAAGAGACCCAGTACTTC

d_call: .
cdr3_length: 15
clone_size: many
v_call: TRBV11-2
j_call: TRBJ2-5
cdr3_aa: CASTPSEPGQETQYF
cdr3_nt: TGTGCCAGCACCCCAAGTGAACCAGGCCAAGAGACCCAGTACTTC

d_call: .
cdr3_length: 13
clone_size: few
v_call: TRBV4-3
j_call: TRBJ2-2
cdr3_aa: CASSQDWDGELFF
cdr3_nt: TGCGCCAGCAGCCAAGATTGGGACGGGGAGCTGTTTTTT

d_call: TRBD2
cdr3_length: 16
clone_size: many
v_call: TRBV6-5
j_call: TRBJ2-3
cdr3_aa: CASSPHSGRAADTQYF
cdr3_nt: TGTGCCAGCAGCCCCCATAGCGGGAGGGCCGCAGATACGCAGTATTTT

d_call: TRBD1
cdr3_length: 14
clone_size: many
v_call: TRBV12-3/TRBV12-4
j_call: TRBJ2-7
cdr3_aa: CASSPGQGLHEQYF
cdr3_nt: TGTGCCAGCAGTCCCGGACAGGGTCTGCACGAGCAGTACTTC

d_call: TRBD1
cdr3_length: 15
clone_size: .
v_call: TRBV12-3/TRBV12-4
j_call: TRBJ2-1
cdr3_aa: CASSLGDSRGNEQFF
cdr3_nt: TGTGCCAGCAGTTTGGGGGACAGTCGGGGTAATGAGCAGTTCTTC

d_call: TRBD2
cdr3_length: 13
clone_size: many
v_call: TRBV12-3/TRBV12-4
j_call: TRBJ2-1
cdr3_aa: CASSLALKREEFF
cdr3_nt: TGTGCCAGCAGTTTAGCTCTAAAGCGGGAGGAATTCTTC

d_call: .
cdr3_length: 15
clone_size: .
v_call: TRBV24-1
j_call: TRBJ2-1
cdr3_aa: CATSVGRDHPNEQFF
cdr3_nt: TGTGCCACCAGTGTCGGGCGGGACCACCCCAATGAGCAGTTCTTC

d_call: TRBD1
cdr3_length: 13
clone_size: many
v_call: TRBV9
j_call: TRBJ2-7
cdr3_aa: CASSVTGGDEQYF
cdr3_nt: TGTGCCAGCAGCGTGACAGGGGGGGACGAGCAGTACTTC

d_call: .
cdr3_length: 13
clone_size: few
v_call: TRBV7-2
j_call: TRBJ2-1
cdr3_aa: CASSLVDYNEQFF
cdr3_nt: TGTGCCAGCAGCTTAGTGGACTACAATGAGCAGTTCTTC

d_call: TRBD2
cdr3_length: 17
clone_size: many
v_call: TRBV29-1
j_call: TRBJ2-2
cdr3_aa: CSVDGSSGGARTGELFF
cdr3_nt: TGCAGCGTCGATGGTAGTAGCGGGGGGGCCAGGACCGGGGAGCTGTTTTTT

d_call: .
cdr3_length: 14
clone_size: few
v_call: TRBV4-3
j_call: TRBJ2-7
cdr3_aa: CASSQGGGQYEQYF
cdr3_nt: TGCGCCAGCAGCCAAGGAGGGGGGCAATACGAGCAGTACTTC

d_call: .
cdr3_length: 14
clone_size: many
v_call: TRBV6-5
j_call: TRBJ2-3
cdr3_aa: CASSYGLSTDTQYF
cdr3_nt: TGTGCCAGCAGTTACGGGCTGAGCACAGATACGCAGTATTTT

d_call: .
cdr3_length: 13
clone_size: .
v_call: TRBV18
j_call: TRBJ2-7
cdr3_aa: CASSILQGGEQYF
cdr3_nt: TGTGCCAGCTCCATACTACAAGGAGGGGAGCAGTACTTC

d_call: TRBD2
cdr3_length: 15
clone_size: few
v_call: TRBV9
j_call: TRBJ2-3
cdr3_aa: CASSVFSGGRDTQYF
cdr3_nt: TGTGCCAGCAGCGTATTTTCGGGGGGACGAGATACGCAGTATTTT

d_call: .
cdr3_length: 14
clone_size: few
v_call: TRBV7-2
j_call: TRBJ2-5
cdr3_aa: CASAPPDSQETQYF
cdr3_nt: TGTGCCAGCGCTCCCCCCGACAGCCAAGAGACCCAGTACTTC

d_call: .
cdr3_length: 14
clone_size: .
v_call: TRBV30
j_call: TRBJ2-1
cdr3_aa: CAWTAGRGYNEQFF
cdr3_nt: TGTGCCTGGACTGCGGGGCGCGGCTACAATGAGCAGTTCTTC

d_call: .
cdr3_length: 16
clone_size: few
v_call: TRBV5-4
j_call: TRBJ2-3
cdr3_aa: CASSLGLGPAGDTQYF
cdr3_nt: TGTGCCAGCAGCTTGGGACTAGGACCTGCGGGAGATACGCAGTATTTT

d_call: TRBD1
cdr3_length: 14
clone_size: .
v_call: TRBV15
j_call: TRBJ2-5
cdr3_aa: CATSRLQGGETQYF
cdr3_nt: TGTGCCACCAGCAGATTACAGGGGGGAGAGACCCAGTACTTC